What follows is one T cell receptor (beta chain) and its context. The target antigen is unknown. The data were taken from a study of graft-versus-host responses after intestinal transplantation. TCRdb keeps only in-frame clones here, not all; method: immunoSEQ multiplex PCR. The table lists 90,000 to 95,000 clones, about 93% of them singletons. Germline V CDR1 and CDR2: LNHDA, SQIVND (reference sequence). CDR3 size: 14 residues. Trimming stripped 7 bases from V and 3 bases from J, with 16 bases between. General study points: Recipient marrow harbored GvH clones, some of which surfaced first in ileum or blood. Some patients had graft-donor T cell macrochimerism, and their allografts showed high graft-versus-host to host-versus-graft clonal ratios. There was an association between peak levels of circulating GvH clones and early post-transplant HvG declines.

Sequencing was performed on unstimulated CD8+ T cells sorted from spleen or lymph node cells, taken before intestinal transplant. The TCR comes from a human donor who received an intestinal transplant. This chain joins TRBV19 and TRBJ2-7; tentative D call: TRBD2 (6 bases). This CDR3 reads CASNPGTGVYEQYF. The CDR3 DNA follows: TGTGCCAGTAACCCGGGGACTGGCGTCTACGAGCAGTACTTC.